This TCR beta chain comes out of a study of T cells after posttransplantation cyclophosphamide. General observations from the study: After PTCy, TRB diversity resembled that of CNI/methotrexate controls. Later post-transplant blood repertoires were often dominated by donor CD8+ memory clones.

TCRdb keeps only in-frame clones here, not all; method: immunoSEQ multiplex PCR. The sample includes about 12,000 clones, none of them occurring once. The table lists this clone with many counts. What it binds is not known. The TCR originated in a woman aged 40 to 49 in good health, CMV-negative, and a related stem cell transplant donor. Sequenced material: PBMCs.

The CDR3 here is CASSFQGINEKLFF. The CDR3 nucleotides are TGTGCCAGCAGCTTTCAGGGTATTAATGAAAAACTGTTTTTT. The V gene is TRBV11-2, the J gene TRBJ1-4; weak D call: TRBD1 (5 bases). V was pared by 3 bases and J by 4 bases, with 9 bases between. CDR3 length: 14 residues. The germline gives CDR1 SGHAT, CDR2 FQNNGV.